The 23 T cell receptor beta chains given below trace back to one sample, sequenced in a study of metastatic and nonmetastatic thyroid tumors. Patients were all untreated before their thyroid surgery. TCRdb re-clonotyped the PCR reads via MiXCR. Of some 41,000 clones listed, 3.2% are singletons. Sequencing input: blood. These receptors all come from a female donor with papillary thyroid cancer or a benign thyroid nodule (not recorded which). Some clones in this sample may be carry-over from other donors' samples.

This chain connects TRBV20-1 to TRBJ1-6; D call uncertain. The V and J ends lost 1 base and 6 bases respectively, with 25 bases between them. Germline CDR1 and CDR2: DFQATT and SNEGSKA (reference sequence). This CDR3 is 19 amino acids long. This chain's CDR3 is CSARASHPNLDVSNSPLHF. CDR3 bases: TGCAGTGCTAGAGCCTCCCATCCCAATTTGGACGTTTCTAATTCACCCCTCCACTTT.

This clone was detected a few times. This rearrangement joins TRBV2 to TRBJ2-5; 8 nucleotides agree with TRBD2. Germline CDR1 is SNHLY and CDR2 is FYNNEI. This CDR3 has 15 residues. Losses at the gene ends were 4 bases for V and 4 bases for J; bases not matched to a gene: 8. The CDR3 protein is CASSGGAGGGETQYF. CDR3 coding DNA: TGTGCCAGCAGTGGGGGGGCGGGAGGTGGAGAGACCCAGTACTTC.

Ten or more counts support this clone. This chain connects TRBV6-4 to TRBJ2-3; D not resolved. Germline CDR1 and CDR2: MRHNA and SNTAGT. This CDR3 is 15 amino acids long. Trimming pared 0 bases from V and 2 bases from J, leaving 9 bases between. The CDR3 loop reads CASSDSGVPTDTQYF. CDR3 nucleotides: TGTGCCAGCAGTGACTCTGGGGTTCCCACAGATACGCAGTATTTT.

In this sample, this clone turned up a few times. The CDR3 nucleotides read TGTGCCAGCAGTGAGACGGGGGTATCCACTGAAGCTTTCTTT. Translated, it gives CASSETGVSTEAFF. The chain is built from TRBV6-4 and TRBJ1-1; D might be TRBD1 (5 bases). CDR1 and CDR2 from the germline V gene are MRHNA and SNTAGT. The CDR3 has 14 residues. Between the trimmed V and J ends, which lost 3 bases and 4 bases, there was a span of 12 bases.

The gene calls are TRBV7-9 and TRBJ2-7, with no clear D. Deletions cut 1 base from V and 2 bases from J, with 15 bases between. The germline V gene encodes CDR1 SEHNR and CDR2 FQNEAQ (reference sequence). The CDR3 covers 16 residues. CDR3: CASSLGLGSQAYEQYF. CDR3 DNA: TGTGCCAGCAGCTTAGGGCTGGGCAGCCAAGCCTACGAGCAGTACTTC.

The rearrangement links TRBV5-1 to TRBJ1-2; 9 bases match TRBD1. Trimming took 3 bases from V and 5 from J; bases not matched to a gene: 8. CDR1 is SGHRS and CDR2 is YFSETQ in the germline V gene. There are 15 residues in the CDR3. CDR3 amino acids: CASSSNRGPAYGYTF. CDR3 nucleotides: TGCGCCAGCAGCTCCAACAGGGGGCCGGCGTATGGCTACACCTTC.

This clone was seen only a few times. This chain connects TRBV6-1 to TRBJ2-3; 9 nucleotides align to TRBD1. The germline V gene encodes CDR1 MNHNS and CDR2 SASEGT. This CDR3 has 14 amino acids. Trimming took 6 bases from V and 4 from J; bases not matched to a gene: 5. This CDR3 reads CASRDTGGADTQYF. In DNA, the CDR3 is TGTGCCAGCAGAGACACAGGGGGCGCAGATACGCAGTATTTT.

This clone has ten or more counts. The CDR3 protein is CASSPGTGGRGGGELFF. The CDR3, as DNA: TGCGCCAGCAGCCCCGGGACAGGGGGAAGAGGGGGCGGGGAGCTGTTTTTT. V usage is TRBV5-1 and J usage is TRBJ2-2, with 11 bases lining up with TRBD1. The CDR3 covers 17 residues. CDR1 SGHRS and CDR2 YFSETQ come from the germline V gene. J was trimmed by 7 bases and V by 4 bases; bases with no gene match: 12.

The table lists this clone with many counts. The chain couples TRBV3-1 to TRBJ1-1; possibly TRBD1 for D (6 bases). The germline gives CDR1 LGHDT, CDR2 YNNKEL (reference sequence). V lost 1 base and J 6 bases, leaving 9 bases between the germline ends. The CDR3 consists of 13 residues. The DNA of the CDR3 is TGTGCCAGCAGCCAAGTAAGGGGGTCTGAAGCTTTCTTT. It codes for CASSQVRGSEAFF.

This clone has ten or more counts. The chain is built from TRBV5-1 and TRBJ2-7; 8 nucleotides match TRBD1. CDR1 is SGHRS and CDR2 is YFSETQ in the germline V gene. J was trimmed by 2 bases and V by 2 bases; bases with no gene match: 3. This CDR3 contains 14 residues. The CDR3 loop is CASSFDRGTYEQYF. The CDR3 DNA reads as TGCGCCAGCAGCTTCGACAGGGGAACCTACGAGCAGTACTTC.

The sample holds many counts of this clone. The chain links TRBV12-3 or TRBV12-4 to TRBJ1-6; D gene uncertain. There are 13 residues in the CDR3. Trimming shortened V by 2 bases and J by 9 bases, and 8 bases separated the two germline ends. The CDR3 coding sequence is TGTGCCAGCAGTTTAAGAAGCGGTTCACCCCTCCACTTT. Amino acids: CASSLRSGSPLHF.

This clone was found a few times. V is TRBV19 and J is TRBJ2-3, with 8 bases that match TRBD2. J lost 1 base, V lost 6 bases, and 9 bases had no gene match. This CDR3 has 16 amino acids. The germline CDR1 and CDR2 sequences are LNHDA and SQIVND (reference sequence). The CDR3 DNA is TGTGCCAGTAGACCCGGGGGGGCTGTACGCACAGATACGCAGTATTTT. Protein product: CASRPGGAVRTDTQYF.

This clone has ten or more counts. The CDR3 region has the DNA TGTGCCAGTAGTATATGGCAGAACACAGATACGCAGTATTTT. This codes for CASSIWQNTDTQYF. The chain carries TRBV19 and TRBJ2-3; D is undetermined. The CDR3 covers 14 residues. The germline gives CDR1 LNHDA, CDR2 SQIVND (reference sequence). Trimming left V 2 bases short and J 2 bases short, with 8 bases between.

This clone appeared many times. The CDR3 sequence: CATSDGGSGNTIYF. In DNA form, the CDR3 reads TGTGCCACCAGTGATGGGGGATCTGGAAACACCATATATTTT. The rearrangement links TRBV24-1 to TRBJ1-3; weak D call: TRBD1 (5 bases). The germline V and J ends were trimmed by 3 bases and 1 base, with 6 bases remaining between them. Germline CDR1 reads KGHDR; CDR2 reads SFDVKD. The CDR3 covers 14 residues.

Ten or more counts support this clone. The chain joins TRBV2 to TRBJ1-1, with a tentative D call TRBD1 (5 bases). V gave up 1 base and J gave up 11 bases, with 11 bases separating them. The CDR3 spans 12 residues. Germline V gives CDR1 SNHLY, CDR2 FYNNEI. The CDR3 here is CASSEEAGKAFF. As DNA, the CDR3 is TGTGCCAGCAGTGAAGAGGCAGGGAAGGCTTTCTTT.

This clone was seen a few times. The chain combines TRBV6-1 with TRBJ2-7; the match to TRBD2 covers 12 bases. V gave up 6 bases and J gave up 2 bases; unmatched junction bases: 8. CDR3 length equals 16 residues. From germline, CDR1 is MNHNS and CDR2 SASEGT. The CDR3 DNA reads as TGTGCCAGCAGACCGACTAGCGGGAGAACTGCCTACGAGCAGTACTTC. Residues: CASRPTSGRTAYEQYF.

This clone was counted ten times or more. The chain recombines TRBV20-1 with TRBJ2-5; a weak D match, TRBD2 (7 bases). The germline V gene encodes CDR1 DFQATT and CDR2 SNEGSKA (reference sequence). Trimming removed 4 bases from V and 5 bases from J, with 20 bases in between. The CDR3 extends over 15 amino acids. The CDR3 DNA reads TGCAGTGCTATCCATGAGGGGGGGGCGGGGGAGACCCAGTACTTC. Amino acids: CSAIHEGGAGETQYF.

This chain connects TRBV12-3 or TRBV12-4 to TRBJ2-2, with 13 bases aligning to TRBD2. The CDR3 is 16 residues long. V gave up 6 bases and J gave up 5 bases; unmatched junction bases: 6. CDR3 DNA sequence: TGTGCCAGCAGCCTAGGGACTAGCGGGATGACCGGGGAGCTGTTTTTT. This codes for CASSLGTSGMTGELFF.

This clone showed up many times. A read error may explain this, as a much larger clone is one base away. The V gene is TRBV28, the J gene TRBJ2-5; D perhaps matches TRBD2 (5 bases). Germline V gene sequence: CDR1 MDHEN, CDR2 SYDVKM. The CDR3 extends over 14 amino acids. The CDR3 sequence is CASSFGSHGETQCF. DNA of the CDR3: TGTGCCAGCAGTTTCGGGTCCCATGGGGAGACCCAGTGCTTC. Based on the CDR3 plus reference TRBV28 and TRBJ2-5, the full variable domain is DVKVTQSSRYLVKRTGEKVFLECVQDMDHENMFWYRQDPGLGLRLIYFSYDVKMKEKGDIPEGYSVSREKKERFSLILESASTNQTSMYLCASSFGSHGETQCFGPGTRLLVL.

In this sample, this clone turned up a few times. This chain connects TRBV15 to TRBJ2-7; possibly TRBD1 for D (6 bases). The germline V gene has CDR1 LNHNV and CDR2 YYDKDF (reference sequence). The CDR3 spans 15 residues. Trimming took 0 bases from V and 5 from J, leaving 14 bases between them. Here the CDR3 DNA reads TGTGCCACCAGCAGAGAAGGGGGTCCTCGGGACGAGCAGTACTTC. This translates into CATSREGGPRDEQYF.

The V gene is TRBV30, the J gene TRBJ1-2; maybe TRBD1 (5 bases). The CDR3 runs to 15 residues. V was pared by 6 bases and J by 5 bases, with 22 bases between. Germline V gene sequence: CDR1 GTSNPN, CDR2 SVGIG (reference sequence). CDR3 loop: CACSRGTDLWYGYTF. The CDR3 nucleotides read TGTGCCTGTAGTCGTGGGACTGACCTTTGGTATGGCTACACCTTC.

The chain employs TRBV28 and TRBJ2-7; D call uncertain. With 3 bases removed from V and 7 bases from J, the gap between germline ends came to 7 bases. The germline V gene has CDR1 MDHEN and CDR2 SYDVKM. The CDR3 contains 11 residues. The CDR3 DNA is TGTGCCAGCAGTTTGCACCTTGAGCAGTACTTC. It codes for CASSLHLEQYF.

As regards this clone: One junction end does not reproduce the germline sequence, and a read error may be involved. The rearrangement links TRBV24-1 to TRBJ2-2; 9 bases are a match to TRBD2. CDR1 is KGHDR and CDR2 is SFDVKD in the germline V gene. The CDR3 contains 15 residues. The CDR3 spells CATSYLAGDTGELFF. For the CDR3, the DNA is TGTGCCACCAGTTATTTAGCGGGAGACACCGGGGAGCTGTTTTTT.